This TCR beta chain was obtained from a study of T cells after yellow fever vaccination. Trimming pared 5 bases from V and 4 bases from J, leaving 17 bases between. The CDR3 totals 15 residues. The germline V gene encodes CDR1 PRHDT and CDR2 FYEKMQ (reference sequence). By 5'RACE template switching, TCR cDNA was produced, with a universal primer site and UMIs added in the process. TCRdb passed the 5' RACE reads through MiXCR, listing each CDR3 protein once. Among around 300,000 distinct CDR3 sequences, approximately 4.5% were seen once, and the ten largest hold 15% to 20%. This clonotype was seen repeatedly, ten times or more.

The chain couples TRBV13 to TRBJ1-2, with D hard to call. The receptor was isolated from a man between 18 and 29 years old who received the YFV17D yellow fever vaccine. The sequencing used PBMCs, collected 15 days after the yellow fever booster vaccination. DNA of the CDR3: TGTGCCAGCAGCCAATTTCCAGGTTTTAGCTATGGCTACACCTTC. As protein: CASSQFPGFSYGYTF. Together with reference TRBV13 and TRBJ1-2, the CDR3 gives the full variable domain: AAGVIQSPRHLIKEKRETATLKCYPIPRHDTVYWYQQGPGQDPQFLISFYEKMQSDKGSIPDRFSAQQFSDYHSELNMSSLELGDSALYFCASSQFPGFSYGYTFGSGTRLTVV.